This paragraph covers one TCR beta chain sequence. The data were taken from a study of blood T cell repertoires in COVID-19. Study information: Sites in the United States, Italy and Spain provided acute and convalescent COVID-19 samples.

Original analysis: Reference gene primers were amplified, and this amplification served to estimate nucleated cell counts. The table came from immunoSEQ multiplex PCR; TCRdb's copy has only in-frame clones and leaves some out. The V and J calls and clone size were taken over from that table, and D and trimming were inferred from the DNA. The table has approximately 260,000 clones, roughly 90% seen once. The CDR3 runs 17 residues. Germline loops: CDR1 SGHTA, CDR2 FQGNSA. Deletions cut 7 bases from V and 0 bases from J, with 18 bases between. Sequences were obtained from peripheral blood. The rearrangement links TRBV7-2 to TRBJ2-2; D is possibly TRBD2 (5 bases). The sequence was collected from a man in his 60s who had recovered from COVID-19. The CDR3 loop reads CASTLRVQPANTGELFF. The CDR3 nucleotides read TGTGCCAGCACCCTGAGGGTACAGCCCGCGAACACCGGGGAGCTGTTTTTT.